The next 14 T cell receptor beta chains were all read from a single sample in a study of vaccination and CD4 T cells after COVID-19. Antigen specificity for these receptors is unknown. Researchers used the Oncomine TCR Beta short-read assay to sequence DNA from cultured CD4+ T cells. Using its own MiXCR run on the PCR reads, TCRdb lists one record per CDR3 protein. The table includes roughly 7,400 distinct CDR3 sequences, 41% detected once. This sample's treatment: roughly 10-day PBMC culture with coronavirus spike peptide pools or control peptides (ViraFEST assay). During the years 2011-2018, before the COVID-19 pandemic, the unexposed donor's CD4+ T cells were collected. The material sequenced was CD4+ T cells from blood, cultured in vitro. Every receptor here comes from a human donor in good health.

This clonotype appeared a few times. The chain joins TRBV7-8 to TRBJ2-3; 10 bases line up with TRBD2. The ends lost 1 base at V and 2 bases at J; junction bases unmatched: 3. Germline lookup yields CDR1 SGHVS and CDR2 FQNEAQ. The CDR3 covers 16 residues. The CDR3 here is CASSLGLAGDTDTQYF. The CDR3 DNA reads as TGTGCCAGCAGCTTAGGACTAGCGGGCGACACAGATACGCAGTATTTT.

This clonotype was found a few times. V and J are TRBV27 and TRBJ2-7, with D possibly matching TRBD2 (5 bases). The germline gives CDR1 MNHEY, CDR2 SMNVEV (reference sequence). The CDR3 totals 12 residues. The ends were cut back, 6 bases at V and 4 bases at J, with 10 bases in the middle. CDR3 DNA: TGTGCCAGCAGCACCGGAGGATACGAGCAGTACTTC. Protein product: CASSTGGYEQYF.

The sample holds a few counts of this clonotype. The CDR3 DNA reads as TGTGCCAGCAGCCCCAGTGATCGGGGGAGTAAGGCTAAGCAGTACTTC. Amino acids: CASSPSDRGSKAKQYF. This chain connects TRBV6-1 to TRBJ2-7; TRBD2 is a possible D gene (6 bases). Germline CDR1 and CDR2: MNHNS and SASEGT. The germline V and J ends were trimmed by 6 bases and 8 bases, with 26 bases remaining between them. The CDR3 has 16 residues.

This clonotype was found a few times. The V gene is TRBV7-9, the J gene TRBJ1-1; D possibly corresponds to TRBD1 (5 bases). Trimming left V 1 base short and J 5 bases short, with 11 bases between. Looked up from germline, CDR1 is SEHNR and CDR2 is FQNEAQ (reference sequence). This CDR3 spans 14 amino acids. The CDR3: CASSLEQGVTEAFF. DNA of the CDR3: TGTGCCAGCAGCTTAGAGCAGGGTGTAACTGAAGCTTTCTTT.

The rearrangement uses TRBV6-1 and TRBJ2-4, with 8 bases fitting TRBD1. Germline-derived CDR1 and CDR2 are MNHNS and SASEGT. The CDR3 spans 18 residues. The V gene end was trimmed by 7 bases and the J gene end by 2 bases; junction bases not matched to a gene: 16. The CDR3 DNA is TGTGCCAGCATCCCGCCCCGGAGGACAGGGCCGACCAAAAACATTCAGTACTTC. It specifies CASIPPRRTGPTKNIQYF.

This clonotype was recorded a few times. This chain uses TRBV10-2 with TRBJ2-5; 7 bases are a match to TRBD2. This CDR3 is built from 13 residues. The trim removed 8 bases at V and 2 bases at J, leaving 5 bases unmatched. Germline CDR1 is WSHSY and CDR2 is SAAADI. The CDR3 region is CASVPAGQETQYF. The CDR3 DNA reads TGCGCCAGCGTCCCAGCGGGGCAAGAGACCCAGTACTTC.

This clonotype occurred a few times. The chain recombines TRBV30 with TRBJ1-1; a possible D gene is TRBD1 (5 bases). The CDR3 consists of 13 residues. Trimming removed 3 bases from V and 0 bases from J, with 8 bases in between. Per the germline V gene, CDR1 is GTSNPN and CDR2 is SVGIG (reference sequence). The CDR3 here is CAWRDNMNTEAFF. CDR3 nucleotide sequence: TGTGCCTGGAGGGACAACATGAACACTGAAGCTTTCTTT.

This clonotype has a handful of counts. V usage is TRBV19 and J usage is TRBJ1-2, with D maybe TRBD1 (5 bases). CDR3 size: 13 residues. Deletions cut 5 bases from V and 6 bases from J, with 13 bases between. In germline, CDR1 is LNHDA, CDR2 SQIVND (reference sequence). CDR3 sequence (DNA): TGTGCCAGTAGTCGGGACTTAATAAATGGCTACACCTTC. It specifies CASSRDLINGYTF.

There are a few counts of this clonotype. The CDR3 loop reads CASSPPRDRVDSPLHF. The CDR3 DNA follows: TGTGCCAGCAGCCCACCCCGGGACAGGGTTGATTCACCCCTCCACTTT. The chain joins TRBV7-9 to TRBJ1-6, with 9 bases identical to TRBD1. The CDR3 contains 16 residues. Per germline, CDR1 SEHNR and CDR2 FQNEAQ (reference sequence). J was trimmed by 8 bases and V by 5 bases; bases with no gene match: 10.

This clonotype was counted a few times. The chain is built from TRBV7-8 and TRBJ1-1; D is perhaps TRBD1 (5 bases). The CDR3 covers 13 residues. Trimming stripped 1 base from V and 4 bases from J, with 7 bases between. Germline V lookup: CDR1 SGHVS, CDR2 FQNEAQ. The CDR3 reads CASSLGGRTEAFF. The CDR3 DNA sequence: TGTGCCAGCAGCTTAGGGGGACGCACTGAAGCTTTCTTT.

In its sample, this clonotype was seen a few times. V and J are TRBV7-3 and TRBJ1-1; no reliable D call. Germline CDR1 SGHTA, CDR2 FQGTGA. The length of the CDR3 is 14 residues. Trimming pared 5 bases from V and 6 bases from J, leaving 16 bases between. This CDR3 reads CASSLESGHSEAFF. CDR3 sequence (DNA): TGTGCCAGCAGCCTCGAGTCCGGGCACTCTGAAGCTTTCTTT.

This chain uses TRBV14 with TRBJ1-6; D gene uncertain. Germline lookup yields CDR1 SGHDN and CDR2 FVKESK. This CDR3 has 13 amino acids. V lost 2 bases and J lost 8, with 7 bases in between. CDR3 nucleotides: TGTGCCAGCAGCCAAATTTGGGATTCACCCCTCCACTTT. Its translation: CASSQIWDSPLHF.

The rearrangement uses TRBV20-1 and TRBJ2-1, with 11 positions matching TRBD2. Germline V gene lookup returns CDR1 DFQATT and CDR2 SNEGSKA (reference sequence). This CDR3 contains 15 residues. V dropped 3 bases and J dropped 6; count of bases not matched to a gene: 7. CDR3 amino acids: CSARPTSGVGNEQFF. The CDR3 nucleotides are TGCAGTGCTAGGCCGACTAGCGGGGTCGGCAATGAGCAGTTCTTC.

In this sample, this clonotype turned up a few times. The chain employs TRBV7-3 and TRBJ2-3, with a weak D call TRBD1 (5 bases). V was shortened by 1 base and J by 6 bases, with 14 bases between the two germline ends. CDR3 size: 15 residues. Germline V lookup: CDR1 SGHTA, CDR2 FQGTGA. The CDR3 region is CASSLMGRAVDTQYF. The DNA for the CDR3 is TGTGCCAGCAGCTTAATGGGCAGGGCCGTGGATACGCAGTATTTT.